This is a list of T cell receptor beta chains from one sample in a study of blood T cell repertoires in COVID-19. Using immunoSEQ multiplex PCR, the repertoire was profiled, and TCRdb retains in-frame clones only, with some absent. The table shows roughly 150,000 clones, with about 77% occurring only once. Sequencing was done on a sample of peripheral blood. Source of these receptors: a man aged 60 to 69 with acute or convalescent COVID-19. The CDR3 runs from the conserved cysteine through the conserved F or W. A D gene is named only where the DNA matches it firmly. Not all rows give a size; the values are once, few, many and, for expanded clones, a class.

D: TRBD2
size: .
J: TRBJ2-2
V: TRBV5-3
CDR3: CARSPVAGAGTGELFF
DNA: TGTGCCAGAAGCCCGGTCGCGGGAGCGGGCACCGGGGAGCTGTTTTTT

D: TRBD2
size: .
J: TRBJ2-1
V: TRBV24-1
CDR3: CATSERAGDYNEQFF
DNA: TGTGCCACCAGTGAACGAGCGGGAGACTACAATGAGCAGTTCTTC

D: .
size: few
J: TRBJ2-3
V: TRBV19
CDR3: CASSTEQDTDTQYF
DNA: TGTGCCAGTAGTACGGAACAGGACACAGATACGCAGTATTTT

D: TRBD1
size: .
J: TRBJ1-2
V: TRBV19
CDR3: CASSTTPDRAGGYTF
DNA: TGTGCCAGTAGTACAACCCCAGACAGGGCCGGGGGCTACACCTTC

D: .
size: .
J: TRBJ2-7
V: TRBV30
CDR3: CAWNRGLAQGEQYF
DNA: TGTGCCTGGAATCGGGGACTGGCACAAGGCGAGCAGTACTTC

D: .
size: .
J: TRBJ2-7
V: TRBV1
CDR3: CTSSRTQDRVLEEQYF
DNA: TGCACCAGCAGCCGCACCCAGGACAGGGTCTTGGAAGAGCAGTACTTC

D: .
size: .
J: TRBJ2-2
V: TRBV27
CDR3: CASSPPGAGELFF
DNA: TGTGCCAGCAGTCCTCCGGGGGCCGGGGAGCTGTTTTTT

D: .
size: .
J: TRBJ1-5
V: TRBV2
CDR3: CASREGHPNQPQHF
DNA: TGTGCCAGCAGAGAGGGACACCCCAATCAGCCCCAGCATTTT

D: TRBD2
size: .
J: TRBJ2-5
V: TRBV5-8
CDR3: CASSLEGGGRARETQYF
DNA: TGTGCCAGCAGCTTGGAAGGGGGCGGGAGGGCCCGTGAGACCCAGTACTTC

D: TRBD2
size: .
J: TRBJ2-1
V: TRBV5-1
CDR3: CASSGGLAGDEQFF
DNA: TGCGCCAGCAGCGGCGGACTAGCGGGAGATGAGCAGTTCTTC

D: TRBD1
size: .
J: TRBJ1-2
V: TRBV7-3
CDR3: CASSLNDRGPRGYTF
DNA: TGTGCCAGCAGCTTAAACGACAGGGGGCCACGGGGCTACACCTTC

D: TRBD1
size: .
J: TRBJ2-2
V: TRBV6-5
CDR3: CASSPQGAFGELFF
DNA: TGTGCCAGCAGTCCGCAGGGGGCATTCGGGGAGCTGTTTTTT

D: .
size: .
J: TRBJ2-2
V: TRBV10-3
CDR3: CAISVVSGNTGELFF
DNA: TGTGCCATCAGTGTGGTTAGCGGAAACACCGGGGAGCTGTTTTTT

D: .
size: .
J: TRBJ1-4
V: TRBV18
CDR3: CASSISLNEKLFF
DNA: TGTGCCAGCTCAATCTCCCTTAATGAAAAACTGTTTTTT

D: TRBD1
size: .
J: TRBJ2-2
V: TRBV24-1
CDR3: CATSDWGGQGTGELFF
DNA: TGTGCCACCAGTGATTGGGGGGGACAGGGCACCGGGGAGCTGTTTTTT

D: TRBD2
size: .
J: TRBJ2-1
V: TRBV3-1/TRBV3-2
CDR3: CASSHRDYDNEQFF
DNA: TGTGCCAGCAGCCACCGGGACTACGACAATGAGCAGTTCTTC

D: TRBD1
size: .
J: TRBJ2-7
V: TRBV30
CDR3: CAWGRGSEQYF
DNA: TGTGCCTGGGGCAGGGGGAGCGAGCAGTACTTC

D: TRBD1
size: once
J: TRBJ1-5
V: TRBV7-6
CDR3: CASSAGQGMVQPQHF
DNA: TGTGCCAGCAGCGCCGGACAGGGGATGGTTCAGCCCCAGCATTTT

D: TRBD2
size: .
J: TRBJ2-7
V: TRBV5-1
CDR3: CASSLNSGRESNNYEQYF
DNA: TGCGCCAGCAGCCTCAATAGCGGGAGGGAGAGTAACAACTACGAGCAGTACTTC

D: .
size: .
J: TRBJ2-3
V: TRBV19
CDR3: CASSSLDVTADTQYF
DNA: TGTGCCAGTAGTAGTCTAGACGTGACGGCAGATACGCAGTATTTT

D: TRBD1
size: once
J: TRBJ1-3
V: TRBV5-1
CDR3: CASSFDRANTIYF
DNA: TGCGCCAGCAGCTTTGACAGGGCCAACACCATATATTTT

D: .
size: .
J: TRBJ2-7
V: TRBV10-2
CDR3: CASSLASVLDEQYF
DNA: TGCGCCAGCAGTTTAGCGTCGGTACTAGACGAGCAGTACTTC

D: .
size: .
J: TRBJ1-4
V: TRBV7-6
CDR3: CASSRHPGRTNEKLFF
DNA: TGTGCCAGCAGCCGACATCCCGGGAGAACTAATGAAAAACTGTTTTTT

D: .
size: .
J: TRBJ2-5
V: TRBV28
CDR3: CASSLSQETEETQYF
DNA: TGTGCCAGCAGTTTAAGTCAAGAGACAGAAGAGACCCAGTACTTC